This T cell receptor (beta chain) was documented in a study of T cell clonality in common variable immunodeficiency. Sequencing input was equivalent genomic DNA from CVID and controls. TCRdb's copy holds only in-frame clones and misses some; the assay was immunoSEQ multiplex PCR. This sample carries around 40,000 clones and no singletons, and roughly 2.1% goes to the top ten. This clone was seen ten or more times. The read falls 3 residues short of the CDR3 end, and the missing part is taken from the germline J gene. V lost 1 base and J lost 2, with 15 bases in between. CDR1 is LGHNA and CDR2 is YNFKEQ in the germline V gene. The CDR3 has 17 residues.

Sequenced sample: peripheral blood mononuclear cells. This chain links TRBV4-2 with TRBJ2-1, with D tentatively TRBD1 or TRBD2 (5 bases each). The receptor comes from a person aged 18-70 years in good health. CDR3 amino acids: CASSQGIVGETYNEQFF. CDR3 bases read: TGTGCCAGCAGCCAAGGAATAGTAGGGGAGACCTACAATGAG.